This T cell receptor beta chain was identified in a study of T cell repertoires in aging, cancer and after chemotherapy. Peripheral blood genomic DNA, not sorted cells or RNA, was the template. CDR1 and CDR2 (germline): DFQATT, SNEGSKA (reference sequence). Trimming stripped 6 bases from V and 4 bases from J, with 15 bases between. The CDR3 is 13 residues long. A mixed TRB-A/B primer pool amplified rearranged TRB by multiplex touch-down PCR. TCRdb called the multiplex PCR reads again in MiXCR, with one record for every CDR3 protein. The repertoire has approximately 500 distinct CDR3 sequences, around a quarter of them found once; the top ten carry about a fifth. This clonotype rates as large.

V and J are TRBV20-1 and TRBJ1-2; a possible D gene is TRBD1 (5 bases). The sample consisted of blood. The receptor was isolated from a human donor with a solid tumor. CDR3 region: CSATLGRTYGYTF. CDR3 in DNA: TGCAGTGCAACTTTGGGACGGACCTATGGCTACACCTTC.